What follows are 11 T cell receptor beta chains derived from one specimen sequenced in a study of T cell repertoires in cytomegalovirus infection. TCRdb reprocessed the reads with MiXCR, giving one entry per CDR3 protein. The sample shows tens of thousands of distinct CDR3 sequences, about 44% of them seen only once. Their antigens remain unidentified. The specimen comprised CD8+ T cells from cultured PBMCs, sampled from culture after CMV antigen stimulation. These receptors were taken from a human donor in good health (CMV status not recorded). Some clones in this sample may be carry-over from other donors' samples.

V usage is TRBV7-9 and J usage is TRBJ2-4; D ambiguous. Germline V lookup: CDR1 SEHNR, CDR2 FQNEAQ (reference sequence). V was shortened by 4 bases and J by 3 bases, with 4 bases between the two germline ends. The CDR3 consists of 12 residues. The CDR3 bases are TGTGCCAGCAGCTCCATCAAAAACATTCAGTACTTC. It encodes CASSSIKNIQYF.

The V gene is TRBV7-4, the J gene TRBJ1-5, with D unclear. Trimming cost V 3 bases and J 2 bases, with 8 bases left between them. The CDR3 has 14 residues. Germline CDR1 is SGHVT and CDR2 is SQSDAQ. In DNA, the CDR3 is TGTGCCAGCAGCTTTGGGGAGGGCAATCAGCCCCAGCATTTT. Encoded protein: CASSFGEGNQPQHF.

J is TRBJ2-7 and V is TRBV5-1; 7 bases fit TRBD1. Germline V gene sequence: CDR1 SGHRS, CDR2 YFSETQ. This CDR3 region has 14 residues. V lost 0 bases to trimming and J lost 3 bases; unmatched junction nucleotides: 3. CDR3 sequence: CASSLVRQGYEQYF. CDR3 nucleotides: TGCGCCAGCAGCTTGGTCCGACAGGGCTACGAGCAGTACTTC.

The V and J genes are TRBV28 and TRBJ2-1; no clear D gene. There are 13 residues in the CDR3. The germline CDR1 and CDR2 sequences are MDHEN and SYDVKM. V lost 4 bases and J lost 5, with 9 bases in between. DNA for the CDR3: TGTGCCAGCAGTTCCTTGGCGGACAATGAGCAGTTCTTC. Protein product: CASSSLADNEQFF.

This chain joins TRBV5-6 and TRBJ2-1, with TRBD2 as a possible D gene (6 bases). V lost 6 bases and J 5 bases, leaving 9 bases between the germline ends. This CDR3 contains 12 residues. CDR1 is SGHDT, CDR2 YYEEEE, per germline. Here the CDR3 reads CASIRRDNEQFF. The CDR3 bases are TGTGCCAGCATCAGGAGGGACAATGAGCAGTTCTTC.

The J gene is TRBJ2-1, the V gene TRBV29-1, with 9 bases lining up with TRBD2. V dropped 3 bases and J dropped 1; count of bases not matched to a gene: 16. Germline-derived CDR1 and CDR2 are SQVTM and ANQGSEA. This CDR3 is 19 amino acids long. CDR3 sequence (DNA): TGCAGCGTTGATGGAGTAGTGACTAGCGGACGAGGTTCCTACAATGAGCAGTTCTTC. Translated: CSVDGVVTSGRGSYNEQFF.

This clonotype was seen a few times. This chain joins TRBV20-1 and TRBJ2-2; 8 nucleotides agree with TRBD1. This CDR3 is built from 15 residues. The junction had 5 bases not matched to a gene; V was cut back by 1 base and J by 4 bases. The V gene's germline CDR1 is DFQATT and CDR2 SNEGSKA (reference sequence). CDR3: CSARGGGQVTGELFF. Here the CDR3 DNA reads TGCAGTGCTAGAGGAGGGGGACAGGTCACCGGGGAGCTGTTTTTT.

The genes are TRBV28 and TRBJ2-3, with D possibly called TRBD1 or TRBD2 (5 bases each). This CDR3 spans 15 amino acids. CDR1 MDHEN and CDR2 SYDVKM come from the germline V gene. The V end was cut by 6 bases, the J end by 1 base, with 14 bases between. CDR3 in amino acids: CASSPRGAGTDTQYF. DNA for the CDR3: TGTGCCAGCAGCCCCCGAGGGGCAGGCACAGATACGCAGTATTTT.

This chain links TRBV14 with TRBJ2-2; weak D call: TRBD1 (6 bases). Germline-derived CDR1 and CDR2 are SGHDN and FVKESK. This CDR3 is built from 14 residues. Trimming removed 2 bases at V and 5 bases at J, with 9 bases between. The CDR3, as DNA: TGTGCCAGCAGCCAAACAGGGCGGACCGGGGAGCTGTTTTTT. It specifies CASSQTGRTGELFF.

The DNA for the CDR3 is TGCGCCAGCAGCCAAGATCAGTACAGCGAGCAGTACTTC. Its translation is CASSQDQYSEQYF. The rearrangement links TRBV4-3 to TRBJ2-7; D unclear. V gave up 0 bases and J gave up 6 bases, with 9 bases separating them. Germline V gene lookup returns CDR1 LGHNA and CDR2 YSLEER. The CDR3 has 13 amino acids.

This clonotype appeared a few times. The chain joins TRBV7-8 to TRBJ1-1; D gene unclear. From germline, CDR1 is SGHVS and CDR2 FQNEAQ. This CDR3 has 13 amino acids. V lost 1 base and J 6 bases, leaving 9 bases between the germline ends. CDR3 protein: CASSLGGGPEAFF. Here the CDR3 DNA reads TGTGCCAGCAGCTTAGGAGGAGGGCCTGAAGCTTTCTTT.